The T cell receptor (beta chain) described here comes from a study of identical twins. Study results and limitations: Compared with models, monozygotic twins showed more out-of-frame TCR alpha sharing.

This CDR3 has 16 residues. V was pared by 1 base and J by 5 bases, with 14 bases between. The germline V gene encodes CDR1 LGHNA and CDR2 YNFKEQ. Donors were all healthy Caucasians. This clonotype was counted only a few times. The antigen remains undetermined. Each cDNA held unique molecular identifiers, and template switching gave it a universal primer site. One entry per CDR3 protein results from TCRdb running MiXCR on the 5' RACE reads. The data hold a few hundred thousand distinct CDR3 sequences, with 15% to 20% observed a single time. This TCR came from a man aged 45-65 years in good health. Sequenced sample: naive T cells sorted from blood. V usage is TRBV4-2 and J usage is TRBJ2-2; a possible D gene is TRBD2 (7 bases). CDR3 nucleotides: TGTGCCAGCAGCCAAGCTCACGGGGGGCGGACCGGGGAGCTGTTTTTT. Its protein product is CASSQAHGGRTGELFF.